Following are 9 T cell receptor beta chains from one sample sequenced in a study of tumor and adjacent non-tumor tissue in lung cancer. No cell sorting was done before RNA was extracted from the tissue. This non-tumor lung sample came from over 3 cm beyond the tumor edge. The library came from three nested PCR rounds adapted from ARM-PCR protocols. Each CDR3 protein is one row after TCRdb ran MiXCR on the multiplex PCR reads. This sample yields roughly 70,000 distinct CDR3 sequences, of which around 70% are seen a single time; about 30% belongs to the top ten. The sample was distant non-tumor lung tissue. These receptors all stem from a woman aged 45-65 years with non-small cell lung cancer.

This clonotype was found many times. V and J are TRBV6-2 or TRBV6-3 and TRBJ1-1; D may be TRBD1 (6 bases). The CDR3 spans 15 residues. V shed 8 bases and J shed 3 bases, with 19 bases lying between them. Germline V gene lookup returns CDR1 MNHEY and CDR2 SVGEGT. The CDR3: CASYPIGGPDTEAFF. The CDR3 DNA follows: TGTGCCAGCTACCCGATAGGGGGTCCGGACACTGAAGCTTTCTTT.

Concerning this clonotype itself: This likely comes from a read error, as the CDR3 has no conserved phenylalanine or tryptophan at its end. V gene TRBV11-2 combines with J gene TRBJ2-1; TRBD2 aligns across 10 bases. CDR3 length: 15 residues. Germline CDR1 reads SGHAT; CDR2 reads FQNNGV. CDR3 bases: TGTGTCAGCAGCTTAGGACTAGCGGAATACAATGAGCAGTTCTTA. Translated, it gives CVSSLGLAEYNEQFL.

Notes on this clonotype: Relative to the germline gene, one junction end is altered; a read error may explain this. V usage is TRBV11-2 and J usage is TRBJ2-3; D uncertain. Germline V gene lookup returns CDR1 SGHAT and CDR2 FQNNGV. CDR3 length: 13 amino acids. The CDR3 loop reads CASSLGRLNTQYF. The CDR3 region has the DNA TGTGCCAGCAGCTTAGGTCGTTTGAATACGCAATATTTT. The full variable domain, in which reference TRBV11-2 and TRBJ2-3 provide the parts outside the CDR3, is EAGVAQSPRYKIIEKRQSVAFWCNPISGHATLYWYQQILGQGPKLLIQFQNNGVVDDSQLPKDRFSAERLKGVDSTLKIQPAKLEDSAVYLCASSLGRLNTQYFGPGTRLTVL.

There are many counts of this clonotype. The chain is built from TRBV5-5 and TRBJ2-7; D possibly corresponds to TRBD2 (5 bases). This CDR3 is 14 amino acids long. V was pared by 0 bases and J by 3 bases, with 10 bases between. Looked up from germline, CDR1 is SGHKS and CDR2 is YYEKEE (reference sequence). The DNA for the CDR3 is TGTGCCAGCAGCTTGGAGTTTCGGGGCTACGAGCAGTACTTC. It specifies CASSLEFRGYEQYF.

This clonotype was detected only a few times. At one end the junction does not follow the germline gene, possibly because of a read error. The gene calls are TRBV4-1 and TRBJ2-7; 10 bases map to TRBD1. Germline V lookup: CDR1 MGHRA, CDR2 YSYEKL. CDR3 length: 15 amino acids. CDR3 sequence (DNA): TGCGGCAGCAGCCAAGAGGGACAGGGGATCTACGACCAGTACTTC. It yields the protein CGSSQEGQGIYDQYF.

The CDR3 is CASCRGSYGNTIYF. In nucleotides, the CDR3 is TGTGCCAGCTGCAGAGGAAGCTATGGAAACACCATATATTTT. The rearrangement uses TRBV11-2 and TRBJ1-3, with D hard to call. This CDR3 comprises 14 residues. The germline V gene has CDR1 SGHAT and CDR2 FQNNGV. V lost 8 bases, J lost 3 bases, and 14 bases lay in between.

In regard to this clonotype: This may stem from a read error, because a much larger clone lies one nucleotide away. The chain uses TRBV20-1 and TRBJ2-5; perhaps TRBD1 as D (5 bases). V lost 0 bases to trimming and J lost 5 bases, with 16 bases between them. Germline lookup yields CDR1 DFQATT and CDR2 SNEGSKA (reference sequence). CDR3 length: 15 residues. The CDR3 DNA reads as TGCAGTGCTAGAGATGGGCAGGGTCGATCGGAGACCCAGTACTTC. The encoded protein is CSARDGQGRSETQYF.

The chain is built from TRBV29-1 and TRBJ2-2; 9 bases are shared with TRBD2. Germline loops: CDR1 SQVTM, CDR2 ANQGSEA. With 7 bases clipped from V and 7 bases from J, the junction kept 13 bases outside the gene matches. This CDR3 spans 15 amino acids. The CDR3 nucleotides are TGCAGCGCTATTCTCCTGGCGGGAGGGGTCGGGGAGCTGTTTTTT. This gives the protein CSAILLAGGVGELFF.

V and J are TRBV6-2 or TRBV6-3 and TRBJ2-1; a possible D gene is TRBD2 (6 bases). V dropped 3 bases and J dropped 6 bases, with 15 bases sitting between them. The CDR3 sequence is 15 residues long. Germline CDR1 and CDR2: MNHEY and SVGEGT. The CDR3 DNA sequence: TGTGCCAGCAGTTATAGTAAGACTAGTTCCAATGAGCAGTTCTTC. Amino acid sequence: CASSYSKTSSNEQFF.